What follows are 5 T cell receptor beta chains derived from one specimen sequenced in a study of CD8+ T cells in alopecia areata. cDNA serving as the sequencing template came from extracted, reverse transcribed RNA. TCRdb's copy holds only in-frame clones and misses some; the assay was immunoSEQ multiplex PCR. This table holds more than 100,000 clones, 45% to 60% found once. Specimen: CD4+ T cells sorted from blood. All receptors derive from a human donor in good health.

V and J are TRBV5-4 and TRBJ2-5, with TRBD2 matching over 7 bases. J lost 7 bases, V lost 1 base, and 10 bases had no gene match. This CDR3 is 15 amino acids long. The germline CDR1 and CDR2 sequences are SGHNT and YYREEE (reference sequence). CDR3 coding DNA: TGTGCCAGCAGCTTGATGGCTAGCGGTCCCTGGACCCAGTACTTC. Protein: CASSLMASGPWTQYF.

This clone was detected once. The chain joins TRBV29-1 to TRBJ2-5; D not resolved. Between the trimmed V and J ends, which lost 3 bases and 5 bases, there was a span of 13 bases. The CDR3 has 13 amino acids. Looked up from germline, CDR1 is SQVTM and CDR2 is ANQGSEA. For the CDR3, the DNA is TGCAGCGTTGATTTGGGTGTAGGTGAGACCCAGTACTTC. Residues: CSVDLGVGETQYF.

This clone was seen only a few times. The chain recombines TRBV28 with TRBJ2-5; no definite D call. The CDR3 consists of 11 residues. V was trimmed by 4 bases and J by 2 bases, leaving 2 bases between them. Germline V CDR1 and CDR2: MDHEN, SYDVKM. CDR3 sequence: CASSSQETQYF. In DNA, the CDR3 is TGTGCCAGCAGTTCTCAAGAGACCCAGTACTTC.

The rearrangement links TRBV10-3 to TRBJ2-1, with 15 nucleotides matching TRBD2. The CDR3 spans 16 residues. Germline V CDR1 and CDR2: ENHRY, SYGVKD. With 5 bases clipped from V and 9 bases from J, the junction kept 8 bases outside the gene matches. The CDR3 loop is CAISHPGLAGGSEQFF. CDR3 coding DNA: TGTGCCATCAGTCATCCGGGACTAGCGGGGGGTAGTGAGCAGTTCTTC.

This clone was counted between two and nine times. CDR3 sequence reads: CASSATNEKLFF. For the CDR3, the DNA is TGTGCCAGCAGTGCAACTAATGAAAAACTGTTTTTT. The V and J genes are TRBV25-1 and TRBJ1-4; the D is unclear. The CDR3 consists of 12 residues. Germline CDR1 and CDR2: MGHDK and SYGVNS. The V end was cut by 4 bases, the J end by 0 bases, with 0 bases between.